This T cell receptor (beta chain) appears in the sequencing data of a study of blood T cell repertoires in COVID-19. Study details: The study drew acute and convalescent COVID-19 samples from the United States, Italy and Spain. Sample material is recorded as cDNA or gDNA derived from T cells, B-cell-depleted T cells, or PBMCs.

In the original analysis: Amplifying reference gene primers gave estimates of nucleated cell counts. Profiling relied on immunoSEQ multiplex PCR, and the TCRdb table lists in-frame clones only, not all of them. D and trimming come from the DNA, and the V and J calls and clone size come from that table. Among 150,000 to 200,000 clones, nearly 85% were seen once, and the ten largest hold 4.5% to 5.5%. The junction had 9 bases not matched to a gene; V was cut back by 3 bases and J by 10 bases. The CDR3 loop spans 14 amino acids. The germline CDR1 and CDR2 sequences are GTSNPN and SVGIG (reference sequence). The sample holds one count of this clone.

The sample consisted of peripheral blood. The sequence was obtained from a woman aged 25 to 39 with acute or convalescent COVID-19. The V and J genes are TRBV30 and TRBJ1-6, with 7 bases identical to TRBD1. The CDR3 sequence: CAWRRQGLSSPLHF. The CDR3 DNA reads TGTGCCTGGAGACGACAGGGACTGAGCTCACCCCTCCACTTT.